This T cell receptor beta chain was retrieved from a study of blood T cell repertoires in COVID-19. Germline V gene lookup returns CDR1 LNHNV and CDR2 YYDKDF (reference sequence). The length of the CDR3 is 17 residues. Deletions cut 0 bases from V and 1 base from J, with 13 bases between. The protocol was immunoSEQ multiplex PCR, while the TCRdb copy is restricted to in-frame clones and leaves out a portion. Of about 150,000 clones listed, 75% to 90% were seen once; the top ten hold around 5%. The specimen was peripheral blood. The genes are TRBV15 and TRBJ1-5, with TRBD1 as a possible D gene (6 bases). This receptor was identified in a human donor in a cohort sampled during active COVID-19. The CDR3 reads CATSRDRAGASNQPQHF. CDR3 DNA sequence: TGTGCCACCAGCAGAGATCGTGCAGGGGCCAGCAATCAGCCCCAGCATTTT.